This T cell receptor (beta chain) was recovered during a study of T cell repertoires in cytomegalovirus infection. One entry per CDR3 protein, called by TCRdb with MiXCR from the reads. The sample comprises around 230,000 distinct CDR3 sequences, around 40% of which are singletons, and more than 50% rests with the top ten. Trimming removed 2 bases at V and 9 bases at J, with 11 bases between. This CDR3 contains 14 residues. Points on this clonotype: Its antigen is undetermined.

The source is a human donor in good health (CMV status not recorded). Some clones in this sample may be carry-over from other donors' samples. This specimen was CD8+ T cells from cultured PBMCs, taken from culture after CMV antigen stimulation. The chain has TRBV12-3 or TRBV12-4 and TRBJ1-6; a possible D gene is TRBD1 (5 bases). CDR3 residues: CASSLRGGRSPLHF. DNA for the CDR3: TGTGCCAGCAGTTTAAGGGGTGGTCGTTCACCCCTCCACTTT.